This T cell receptor (beta chain) was found in a study of blood T cell repertoires in COVID-19. On the study more broadly: Sites in the United States, Italy and Spain provided acute and convalescent COVID-19 samples. Sample material is recorded as cDNA or gDNA derived from T cells, B-cell-depleted T cells, or PBMCs.

This clone came up a few times. V lost 0 bases and J lost 13, with 17 bases in between. There are 15 residues in the CDR3. CDR1 SGHDT and CDR2 YYEEEE come from the germline V gene. Authors' analysis steps: Using reference gene primer amplification, nucleated cell counts were estimated. The data were produced by immunoSEQ multiplex PCR, yet TCRdb's version contains in-frame clones alone and is incomplete. V and J calls and clone size are those listed in that table; D and trimming were worked out from the DNA. The table includes approximately 75,000 clones, roughly 80% detected once. The chain employs TRBV5-6 and TRBJ1-6; maybe TRBD1 (5 bases). The TCR sequence derives from a woman aged 80 or over with acute or convalescent COVID-19. The sequenced sample consisted of peripheral blood. This CDR3 reads CASSLAGTGLRPLHF. The CDR3 DNA reads TGTGCCAGCAGCTTGGCCGGAACAGGCCTCAGGCCCCTCCACTTT.